This is a list of T cell receptor beta chains from one sample in a study of PD-1 blockade in classical Hodgkin lymphoma. This table comes from immunoSEQ multiplex PCR, and its TCRdb copy is limited to in-frame clones, with some not included. Of about 50,000 clones in the sample, around 87% were seen once. The sample consisted of peripheral blood mononuclear cells (PBMCs), taken before the fourth cycle of nivolumab. The receptors come from a human donor with classical Hodgkin lymphoma. Each CDR3 is given with its conserved first and last residue. The order of the fields is CDR3 length, J gene, V gene, D gene, clone size, CDR3 protein, CDR3 DNA. The D gene is left open where the match is weak. Size is omitted from some rows. Given values are once, few, many or a class for expanded clones.

CDR3 length: 14; J gene: TRBJ2-3; V gene: TRBV30; D gene: -; clone size: -; CDR3 protein: CAWSYRHYTDTQYF; CDR3 DNA: TGTGCCTGGAGCTACAGGCACTACACAGATACGCAGTATTTT
CDR3 length: 16; J gene: TRBJ2-2; V gene: TRBV27; D gene: -; clone size: -; CDR3 protein: CASSSEWSGSAGELFF; CDR3 DNA: TGTGCCAGCAGTTCGGAGTGGAGTGGGTCTGCCGGGGAGCTGTTTTTT
CDR3 length: 15; J gene: TRBJ2-1; V gene: TRBV28; D gene: -; clone size: -; CDR3 protein: CATFQGSRIYNEQFF; CDR3 DNA: TGTGCCACCTTCCAGGGATCGAGAATCTACAATGAGCAGTTCTTC
CDR3 length: 13; J gene: TRBJ1-1; V gene: TRBV10-3; D gene: -; clone size: -; CDR3 protein: CAISEVGYTEAFF; CDR3 DNA: TGTGCCATCAGTGAGGTAGGGTACACTGAAGCTTTCTTT
CDR3 length: 14; J gene: TRBJ1-5; V gene: TRBV30; D gene: -; clone size: -; CDR3 protein: CAWSVQGGGQPQHF; CDR3 DNA: TGTGCCTGGAGTGTACAGGGAGGAGGCCAGCCCCAGCATTTT
CDR3 length: 12; J gene: TRBJ1-1; V gene: TRBV5-6; D gene: -; clone size: -; CDR3 protein: CASSLASAEAFF; CDR3 DNA: TGTGCCAGCAGCTTGGCCTCTGCTGAAGCTTTCTTT
CDR3 length: 11; J gene: TRBJ2-5; V gene: TRBV20-1; D gene: -; clone size: -; CDR3 protein: CSATLGETQYF; CDR3 DNA: TGCAGTGCAACCCTGGGAGAGACCCAGTACTTC
CDR3 length: 16; J gene: TRBJ2-6; V gene: TRBV5-1; D gene: -; clone size: -; CDR3 protein: CASSGAGRAGANVLTF; CDR3 DNA: TGCGCCAGCAGCGGGGCGGGCAGGGCTGGGGCCAACGTCCTGACTTTC
CDR3 length: 18; J gene: TRBJ2-5; V gene: TRBV14; D gene: -; clone size: -; CDR3 protein: CASSQEGASSALWETQYF; CDR3 DNA: TGTGCCAGCAGCCAAGAAGGGGCGTCTAGCGCCCTGTGGGAGACCCAGTACTTC
CDR3 length: 14; J gene: TRBJ2-5; V gene: TRBV6-1; D gene: -; clone size: -; CDR3 protein: CASSEVVLPWTQYF; CDR3 DNA: TGTGCCAGCAGTGAAGTCGTATTGCCTTGGACCCAGTACTTC
CDR3 length: 13; J gene: TRBJ2-3; V gene: TRBV11-1; D gene: -; clone size: -; CDR3 protein: CASNPTSTDTQYF; CDR3 DNA: TGTGCCAGCAATCCCACTAGCACAGATACGCAGTATTTT
CDR3 length: 13; J gene: TRBJ2-7; V gene: TRBV19; D gene: -; clone size: -; CDR3 protein: CASSPPGPYEQYF; CDR3 DNA: TGTGCCAGTAGTCCCCCAGGACCCTACGAGCAGTACTTC
CDR3 length: 16; J gene: TRBJ2-1; V gene: TRBV11-3; D gene: -; clone size: -; CDR3 protein: CASSSDLMGSYNEQFF; CDR3 DNA: TGTGCCAGCAGCTCGGACCTTATGGGCTCCTACAATGAGCAGTTCTTC
CDR3 length: 13; J gene: TRBJ2-3; V gene: TRBV15; D gene: -; clone size: -; CDR3 protein: CATSRDTLDTQYF; CDR3 DNA: TGTGCCACCAGCAGAGACACACTAGATACGCAGTATTTT
CDR3 length: 13; J gene: TRBJ2-7; V gene: TRBV4-1; D gene: -; clone size: -; CDR3 protein: CASSLLYRYEQYF; CDR3 DNA: TGCGCCAGCAGCCTTCTGTACCGATACGAGCAGTACTTC
CDR3 length: 18; J gene: TRBJ2-3; V gene: TRBV11-1; D gene: -; clone size: -; CDR3 protein: CASSLPPQLGWGTDTQYF; CDR3 DNA: TGTGCCAGCAGCCTCCCTCCGCAGCTAGGCTGGGGCACAGATACGCAGTATTTT
CDR3 length: 13; J gene: TRBJ1-4; V gene: TRBV29-1; D gene: -; clone size: -; CDR3 protein: CSVGSRGNEKLFF; CDR3 DNA: TGCAGCGTTGGGTCCAGGGGTAATGAAAAACTGTTTTTT
CDR3 length: 15; J gene: TRBJ2-5; V gene: TRBV6-5; D gene: -; clone size: -; CDR3 protein: CASSYSPGSQETQYF; CDR3 DNA: TGTGCCAGCAGTTACTCTCCGGGGTCCCAAGAGACCCAGTACTTC
CDR3 length: 11; J gene: TRBJ2-7; V gene: TRBV7-9; D gene: -; clone size: -; CDR3 protein: CASSVGDEQYF; CDR3 DNA: TGTGCCAGCAGCGTGGGAGACGAGCAGTACTTC
CDR3 length: 13; J gene: TRBJ2-6; V gene: TRBV27; D gene: -; clone size: -; CDR3 protein: CASRTSGANVLTF; CDR3 DNA: TGTGCCAGCAGGACGTCTGGGGCCAACGTCCTGACTTTC
CDR3 length: 15; J gene: TRBJ2-4; V gene: TRBV14; D gene: -; clone size: -; CDR3 protein: CASSQGADLDDIQYF; CDR3 DNA: TGTGCCAGCAGCCAAGGGGCGGACCTGGACGACATTCAGTACTTC
CDR3 length: 14; J gene: TRBJ1-3; V gene: TRBV5-4; D gene: TRBD1; clone size: -; CDR3 protein: CASSGRGLGNTIYF; CDR3 DNA: TGTGCCAGCAGCGGCAGGGGGCTTGGAAACACCATATATTTT
CDR3 length: 15; J gene: TRBJ1-3; V gene: TRBV19; D gene: TRBD1; clone size: -; CDR3 protein: CASRGQGTSGNTIYF; CDR3 DNA: TGTGCCAGTAGGGGACAGGGGACATCCGGAAACACCATATATTTT
CDR3 length: 13; J gene: TRBJ2-1; V gene: TRBV6-5; D gene: -; clone size: -; CDR3 protein: CASSYSVVNEQFF; CDR3 DNA: TGTGCCAGCAGTTACTCGGTAGTGAATGAGCAGTTCTTC
CDR3 length: 12; J gene: TRBJ2-7; V gene: TRBV6-5; D gene: -; clone size: -; CDR3 protein: CASSRPNYEQYF; CDR3 DNA: TGTGCCAGCAGTCGCCCGAATTACGAGCAGTACTTC
CDR3 length: 15; J gene: TRBJ1-2; V gene: TRBV7-9; D gene: -; clone size: -; CDR3 protein: CASSRINGPNYGYTF; CDR3 DNA: TGTGCCAGCAGCCGTATCAACGGACCGAACTATGGCTACACCTTC
CDR3 length: 15; J gene: TRBJ2-1; V gene: TRBV28; D gene: -; clone size: once; CDR3 protein: CASSFKGWVNNEQFF; CDR3 DNA: TGTGCCAGCAGTTTTAAGGGGTGGGTGAACAATGAGCAGTTCTTC
CDR3 length: 11; J gene: TRBJ2-7; V gene: TRBV10-2; D gene: -; clone size: -; CDR3 protein: CASSLSYEQYF; CDR3 DNA: TGCGCCAGCAGTTTAAGCTACGAGCAGTACTTC
CDR3 length: 14; J gene: TRBJ2-1; V gene: TRBV19; D gene: -; clone size: once; CDR3 protein: CASSAIRTYNEQFF; CDR3 DNA: TGTGCCAGTAGCGCTATACGAACCTACAATGAGCAGTTCTTC
CDR3 length: 16; J gene: TRBJ2-5; V gene: TRBV7-3; D gene: TRBD2; clone size: -; CDR3 protein: CASSLSGLAGQETQYF; CDR3 DNA: TGTGCCAGCAGCTTAAGTGGACTAGCGGGCCAAGAGACCCAGTACTTC
CDR3 length: 13; J gene: TRBJ1-4; V gene: TRBV29-1; D gene: -; clone size: -; CDR3 protein: CSALRTAYEKLFF; CDR3 DNA: TGCAGCGCACTCAGGACAGCTTATGAAAAACTGTTTTTT
CDR3 length: 11; J gene: TRBJ1-1; V gene: TRBV7-9; D gene: -; clone size: -; CDR3 protein: CASSFSTEAFF; CDR3 DNA: TGTGCCAGCAGCTTTAGCACTGAAGCTTTCTTT
CDR3 length: 16; J gene: TRBJ1-1; V gene: TRBV7-9; D gene: -; clone size: once; CDR3 protein: CASSLVNLLGGAVAFF; CDR3 DNA: TGTGCCAGCAGCTTAGTTAATTTATTGGGGGGCGCGGTGGCTTTCTTT
CDR3 length: 12; J gene: TRBJ2-1; V gene: TRBV7-3; D gene: -; clone size: -; CDR3 protein: CASSLMGDEQFF; CDR3 DNA: TGTGCCAGCAGCTTAATGGGGGATGAGCAGTTCTTC
CDR3 length: 15; J gene: TRBJ2-7; V gene: TRBV11-2; D gene: -; clone size: -; CDR3 protein: CASSSLRDKRGEQYF; CDR3 DNA: TGTGCCAGCAGCTCCCTCCGGGACAAAAGGGGGGAGCAGTACTTC
CDR3 length: 14; J gene: TRBJ2-6; V gene: TRBV7-8; D gene: -; clone size: -; CDR3 protein: CASSLIGGANVLTF; CDR3 DNA: TGTGCCAGCAGCTTAATAGGGGGGGCCAACGTCCTGACTTTC
CDR3 length: 13; J gene: TRBJ1-4; V gene: TRBV4-2; D gene: -; clone size: -; CDR3 protein: CASSQAANEKLFF; CDR3 DNA: TGTGCCAGCAGCCAAGCGGCTAATGAAAAACTGTTTTTT
CDR3 length: 17; J gene: TRBJ2-7; V gene: TRBV25-1; D gene: TRBD2; clone size: once; CDR3 protein: CASSTPGTSGSTYEQYF; CDR3 DNA: TGTGCCAGCAGTACTCCCGGGACTAGCGGGAGTACCTACGAGCAGTACTTC
CDR3 length: 15; J gene: TRBJ2-7; V gene: TRBV11-2; D gene: TRBD2; clone size: few; CDR3 protein: CASSLFASGFNEQYF; CDR3 DNA: TGTGCCAGCAGCTTATTTGCTAGCGGGTTTAACGAGCAGTACTTC
CDR3 length: 14; J gene: TRBJ2-7; V gene: TRBV5-6; D gene: -; clone size: -; CDR3 protein: CASSLAGDQGEQYF; CDR3 DNA: TGTGCCAGCAGCTTGGCCGGGGATCAAGGTGAGCAGTACTTC
CDR3 length: 13; J gene: TRBJ2-1; V gene: TRBV19; D gene: -; clone size: -; CDR3 protein: CASTMFSSNEQFF; CDR3 DNA: TGTGCCAGCACCATGTTCTCAAGCAATGAGCAGTTCTTC
CDR3 length: 15; J gene: TRBJ1-1; V gene: TRBV19; D gene: -; clone size: -; CDR3 protein: CASSGLKVERVEAFF; CDR3 DNA: TGTGCCAGTAGTGGTTTGAAGGTGGAAAGAGTCGAAGCTTTCTTT
CDR3 length: 15; J gene: TRBJ2-7; V gene: TRBV19; D gene: TRBD1; clone size: -; CDR3 protein: CASSQLLNRGYEQYF; CDR3 DNA: TGTGCCAGTAGCCAGCTTCTGAACAGGGGCTACGAGCAGTACTTC
CDR3 length: 16; J gene: TRBJ1-2; V gene: TRBV5-1; D gene: -; clone size: -; CDR3 protein: CASSLGREAGGYGYTF; CDR3 DNA: TGCGCCAGCAGCTTGGGAAGGGAGGCAGGCGGGTATGGCTACACCTTC
CDR3 length: 14; J gene: TRBJ2-2; V gene: TRBV30; D gene: -; clone size: -; CDR3 protein: CAERKSGSTGELFF; CDR3 DNA: TGTGCCGAGAGAAAGAGCGGATCCACCGGGGAGCTGTTTTTT
CDR3 length: 18; J gene: TRBJ2-2; V gene: TRBV18; D gene: TRBD1; clone size: few; CDR3 protein: CASSPRRVGTANTGELFF; CDR3 DNA: TGTGCCAGCTCACCACGCCGGGTGGGGACAGCGAACACCGGGGAGCTGTTTTTT
CDR3 length: 14; J gene: TRBJ2-3; V gene: TRBV7-3; D gene: -; clone size: -; CDR3 protein: CASSSGAFTDTQYF; CDR3 DNA: TGTGCCAGCAGTTCGGGGGCCTTCACAGATACGCAGTATTTT
CDR3 length: 13; J gene: TRBJ2-5; V gene: TRBV2; D gene: TRBD2; clone size: -; CDR3 protein: CASNGLAGETQYF; CDR3 DNA: TGTGCCAGCAATGGACTAGCGGGGGAGACCCAGTACTTC
CDR3 length: 15; J gene: TRBJ2-3; V gene: TRBV27; D gene: TRBD2; clone size: -; CDR3 protein: CASSLGLAGVDTQYF; CDR3 DNA: TGTGCCAGCAGTTTAGGACTAGCGGGAGTAGATACGCAGTATTTT